Listed below are T cell receptor beta chains from one sample, sequenced in a study of regulatory T cells in long-lasting Graves disease. One entry per CDR3 protein results from TCRdb running MiXCR on the multiplex PCR reads. Among about 240,000 distinct CDR3 sequences listed, 20% were seen once. Sequencing was performed on peripheral blood mononuclear cells (PBMCs), taken at new diagnosis, from a patient treated with antithyroid drugs. The source of these receptors is a female donor with Graves disease. The CDR3 runs from the conserved cysteine through the conserved F or W. A D gene is named only where the DNA matches it firmly. Size is stated for part of the rows, as once, few or many counts, or as a class when the clone is expanded.

D,size,J,V,CDR3,DNA
TRBD1,many,TRBJ2-2,TRBV3-1,CASSQEVLGQGWDTGELFF,TGTGCCAGCAGCCAAGAAGTCCTCGGACAGGGATGGGACACCGGGGAGCTGTTTTTT
NA,many,TRBJ1-1,TRBV30,CAWRIAGVRTEAFF,TGTGCCTGGAGAATAGCAGGGGTGAGGACTGAAGCTTTCTTT
NA,many,TRBJ2-5,TRBV12-3/TRBV12-4,CASSLPPKWETQYF,TGTGCCAGCAGTTTACCTCCTAAGTGGGAGACCCAGTACTTC
NA,many,TRBJ1-1,TRBV5-1,CASSLAANLNTEAFF,TGCGCCAGCAGCTTGGCCGCGAACCTGAACACTGAAGCTTTCTTT
NA,NA,TRBJ1-2,TRBV28,CASSSYRETLYGYTF,TGTGCCAGCAGTAGCTACAGGGAGACTCTCTATGGCTACACCTTC
NA,many,TRBJ2-2,TRBV7-2,CASKRVTGELFF,TGTGCCAGCAAGAGGGTGACCGGGGAGCTGTTTTTT
NA,many,TRBJ2-1,TRBV20-1,CSAPADHEQFF,TGCAGTGCTCCGGCGGACCATGAGCAGTTCTTC
NA,NA,TRBJ1-5,TRBV20-1,CSAARGNQPQHF,TGCAGTGCAGCTAGGGGAAATCAGCCCCAGCATTTT
NA,NA,TRBJ2-7,TRBV6-2/TRBV6-3,CASRQGRAEQYF,TGTGCCTCCAGGCAGGGCCGGGCCGAGCAGTACTTC
NA,many,TRBJ2-2,TRBV6-1,CASSLPATGELFF,TGTGCCAGCAGTCTCCCGGCCACCGGGGAGCTGTTTTTT
TRBD1,many,TRBJ1-6,TRBV28,CASKGTAPHSPLHF,TGTGCCAGCAAAGGGACAGCCCCCCATTCACCCCTCCACTTT
TRBD2,many,TRBJ2-1,TRBV5-6,CASSLAVAQGGIYNEQFF,TGTGCCAGCAGCTTGGCCGTGGCGCAGGGAGGGATATACAATGAGCAGTTCTTC
TRBD1,many,TRBJ1-2,TRBV28,CASSYVGQGLRGYTF,TGTGCCAGCAGTTACGTTGGACAGGGGTTGCGGGGCTACACCTTC
NA,once,TRBJ2-7,TRBV5-6,CASGSFSGDEQYF,TGTGCCAGCGGATCTTTTTCCGGGGACGAGCAGTACTTC
NA,many,TRBJ2-5,TRBV4-3,CASSPSNGAGETQYF,TGCGCCAGCAGCCCTTCAAATGGGGCAGGAGAGACCCAGTACTTC